The 14 T cell receptor beta chains below were found in one sample sequenced in a study of T cells in Graves' hyperthyroidism and ophthalmopathy. Amplified TCR beta CDR3 regions derived from RNA transcripts. First-round RT-PCR of the TCR CDR3 relied on the HTBI primer set. MiXCR, run by TCRdb on the multiplex PCR reads, gives a single entry per CDR3 protein. The sample gives around 700,000 distinct CDR3 sequences, approximately 40% of which show up once; less than 35% is in the top ten. The material sequenced was blood. Source of these receptors: a woman aged 40-49 years with Graves' hyperthyroidism.

The chain joins TRBV4-1 to TRBJ1-1, with a possible D match to TRBD1 (5 bases). In germline, CDR1 is MGHRA, CDR2 YSYEKL. This CDR3 is built from 14 residues. The V and J ends lost 0 bases and 8 bases respectively, with 13 bases between them. The CDR3 here is CASSQDSGMKEAFF. As DNA, the CDR3 is TGCGCCAGCAGCCAAGATTCAGGGATGAAAGAAGCTTTCTTT.

The rearrangement joins TRBV15 to TRBJ2-1, with 7 bases fitting TRBD2. With V trimmed by 0 bases and J by 10 bases, 9 bases remained unmatched. The CDR3 sequence is 15 residues long. CDR1 and CDR2 (germline): LNHNV, YYDKDF (reference sequence). CDR3 sequence reads: CATSRDTMGGAEQFF. The DNA of the CDR3 is TGTGCCACCAGCAGAGATACTATGGGAGGGGCGGAGCAGTTCTTC.

This clonotype has a count of ten or more. V and J are TRBV29-1 and TRBJ2-5, with D tentatively TRBD2 (6 bases). Germline CDR1 reads SQVTM; CDR2 reads ANQGSEA. This CDR3 has 15 amino acids. Trimming took 7 bases from V and 0 from J, leaving 18 bases between them. The DNA of the CDR3 is TGCAGCGGCCCGATAGCGGTTACGTACCAAGAGACCCAGTACTTC. Its translation: CSGPIAVTYQETQYF.

V and J are TRBV19 and TRBJ2-7; TRBD1 matches 7 bases. Germline V gene lookup returns CDR1 LNHDA and CDR2 SQIVND (reference sequence). The CDR3 has 15 amino acids. The ends lost 10 bases at V and 2 bases at J; junction bases unmatched: 14. The CDR3 nucleotides are TGTGCCACCGCGATGGACGGGACAGACCCCTACGAGCAGTACTTC. This sequence encodes CATAMDGTDPYEQYF.

This clonotype was recorded many times. V is TRBV2 and J is TRBJ1-2; 7 bases are a match to TRBD1. The junction had 4 bases not matched to a gene; V was cut back by 4 bases and J by 2 bases. From germline, CDR1 is SNHLY and CDR2 FYNNEI. CDR3 size: 14 residues. CDR3 amino acids: CASSAGQPNYGYTF. Here the CDR3 DNA reads TGTGCCAGCAGTGCGGGACAGCCAAACTATGGCTACACCTTC.

This clonotype was counted a few times. This sequence joins TRBV7-9 and TRBJ1-1; 10 bases fit TRBD1. Germline V gene sequence: CDR1 SEHNR, CDR2 FQNEAQ (reference sequence). J lost 7 bases, V lost 7 bases, and 9 bases had no gene match. The CDR3 loop spans 14 amino acids. CDR3 protein: CASTLTGGPVEAFF. The CDR3, as DNA: TGTGCCAGCACCTTGACAGGGGGCCCCGTTGAAGCTTTCTTT.

This chain connects TRBV28 to TRBJ2-7, with D hard to call. The CDR3 has 11 residues. Germline CDR1 and CDR2: MDHEN and SYDVKM. V gave up 6 bases and J gave up 5 bases, with 8 bases separating them. The CDR3 here is CASRTTDEQYF. The CDR3 DNA sequence: TGTGCCAGCAGAACGACCGACGAGCAGTACTTC. Looking up the rest from reference TRBV28 and TRBJ2-7 gives the full variable domain: DVKVTQSSRYLVKRTGEKVFLECVQDMDHENMFWYRQDPGLGLRLIYFSYDVKMKEKGDIPEGYSVSREKKERFSLILESASTNQTSMYLCASRTTDEQYFGPGTRLTVT.

This clonotype appeared once. This chain links TRBV7-2 with TRBJ2-2, with 10 bases that match TRBD1. V gave up 3 bases and J gave up 6 bases; unmatched junction bases: 13. The CDR3 runs to 18 residues. Germline lookup yields CDR1 SGHTA and CDR2 FQGNSA. The CDR3: CASSFRRQGAGRAGELFF. The DNA of the CDR3 is TGTGCCAGCAGCTTTAGACGACAGGGGGCAGGAAGAGCCGGGGAGCTGTTTTTT.

This clonotype has at least ten counts. This chain uses TRBV7-2 with TRBJ2-6; D is perhaps TRBD1 (5 bases). The CDR3 has 13 residues. In germline, CDR1 is SGHTA, CDR2 FQGNSA. The ends were cut back, 6 bases at V and 2 bases at J, with 5 bases in the middle. The CDR3 loop reads CASRGAGANVLTF. CDR3 nucleotide sequence: TGTGCCAGCAGAGGGGCTGGGGCCAACGTCCTGACTTTC.

Regarding this clonotype: One base away lies a much larger clone, so this may be a sequencing read error. CDR3 bases: TGTGCCAGCAGCCAAGGGGTGGTGAACACTGAAGCTTTCTTT. This gives the protein CASSQGVVNTEAFF. The chain joins TRBV7-2 to TRBJ1-1, with D possibly TRBD1 on 5 matching bases. CDR1 and CDR2 (germline): SGHTA, FQGNSA. This CDR3 has 14 amino acids. The V and J ends lost 5 bases and 0 bases respectively, with 10 bases between them.

This clonotype was seen many times. J is TRBJ1-5 and V is TRBV6-2 or TRBV6-3; TRBD1 might be the D (6 bases). Germline V CDR1 and CDR2: MNHEY, SVGEGT. This CDR3 spans 14 amino acids. V lost 6 bases, J lost 5 bases, and 14 bases lay in between. The CDR3 DNA sequence: TGTGCCAGCAGAGACACAGGGAACTATCAGCCCCAGCATTTT. Translating gives CASRDTGNYQPQHF.

The chain combines TRBV15 with TRBJ1-6, with no clear D. This CDR3 comprises 14 residues. V lost 3 bases, J lost 10 bases, and 13 bases lay in between. Germline V gives CDR1 LNHNV, CDR2 YYDKDF (reference sequence). The CDR3 DNA follows: TGTGCCACCAGCAGTCGAGCCCCTGAGTCACCCCTCCACTTT. It is translated as CATSSRAPESPLHF.

This clonotype has at least ten counts. The CDR3 region is CASSSSGGSGNQPQHF. The CDR3 DNA reads TGTGCCAGCAGCTCATCAGGGGGCAGCGGCAATCAGCCCCAGCATTTT. The V and J genes are TRBV7-6 and TRBJ1-5, with TRBD1 matching over 8 bases. The CDR3 has 16 residues. Germline V lookup: CDR1 SGHVS, CDR2 FNYEAQ. The V segment lost 4 bases and the J segment 2 bases; nucleotides outside the gene matches: 7. Variable domain in full (rest from reference TRBV7-6 and TRBJ1-5): GAGVSQSPRYKVTKRGQDVALRCDPISGHVSLYWYRQALGQGPEFLTYFNYEAQQDKSGLPNDRFSAERPEGSISTLTIQRTEQRDSAMYRCASSSSGGSGNQPQHFGDGTRLSIL.

On this clonotype: This likely comes from a read error, as the CDR3 has no conserved phenylalanine or tryptophan at its end. The gene calls are TRBV7-9 and TRBJ2-7; the D gene could be TRBD1 or TRBD2 (6 bases each). The CDR3 is 15 residues long. V dropped 4 bases and J dropped 7 bases, with 20 bases sitting between them. Germline assignment: CDR1 SEHNR and CDR2 FQNEAQ (reference sequence). CDR3 sequence: CASSSKIGGSREQYL. The DNA for the CDR3 is TGTGCCAGCAGCTCAAAAATAGGGGGGTCGCGGGAGCAGTACTTA.